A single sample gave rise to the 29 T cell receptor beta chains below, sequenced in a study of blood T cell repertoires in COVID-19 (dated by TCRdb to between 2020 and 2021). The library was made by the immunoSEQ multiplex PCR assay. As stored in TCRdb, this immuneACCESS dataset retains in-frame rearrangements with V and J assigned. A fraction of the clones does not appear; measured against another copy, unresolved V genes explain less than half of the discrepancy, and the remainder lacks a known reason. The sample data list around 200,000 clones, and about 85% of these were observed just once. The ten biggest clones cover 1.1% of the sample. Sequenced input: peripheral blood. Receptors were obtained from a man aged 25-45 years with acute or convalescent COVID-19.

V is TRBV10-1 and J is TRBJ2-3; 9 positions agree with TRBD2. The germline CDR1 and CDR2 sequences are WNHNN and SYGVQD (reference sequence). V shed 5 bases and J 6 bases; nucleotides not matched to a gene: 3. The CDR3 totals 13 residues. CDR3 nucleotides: TGCGCCAGCAGTCTAGCGGGAACGGATACGCAGTATTTT. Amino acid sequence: CASSLAGTDTQYF.

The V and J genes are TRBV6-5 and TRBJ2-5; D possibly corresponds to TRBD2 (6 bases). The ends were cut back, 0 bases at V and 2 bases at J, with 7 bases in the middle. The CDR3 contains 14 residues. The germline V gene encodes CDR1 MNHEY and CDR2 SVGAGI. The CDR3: CASSYSSGQETQYF. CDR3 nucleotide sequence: TGTGCCAGCAGTTACTCTAGCGGACAAGAGACCCAGTACTTC.

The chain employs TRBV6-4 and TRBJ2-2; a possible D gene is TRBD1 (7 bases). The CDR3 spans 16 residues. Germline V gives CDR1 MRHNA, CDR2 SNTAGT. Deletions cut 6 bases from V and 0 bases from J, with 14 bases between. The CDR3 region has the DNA TGTGCCAGCAGGCGGGGACAGCGAGCGAACACCGGGGAGCTGTTTTTT. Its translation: CASRRGQRANTGELFF.

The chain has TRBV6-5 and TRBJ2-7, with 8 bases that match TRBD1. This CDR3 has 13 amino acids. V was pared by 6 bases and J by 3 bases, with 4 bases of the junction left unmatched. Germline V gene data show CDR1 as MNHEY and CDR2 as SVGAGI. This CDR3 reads CASSWDRFYEQYF. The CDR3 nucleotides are TGTGCCAGCAGCTGGGACAGGTTCTACGAGCAGTACTTC.

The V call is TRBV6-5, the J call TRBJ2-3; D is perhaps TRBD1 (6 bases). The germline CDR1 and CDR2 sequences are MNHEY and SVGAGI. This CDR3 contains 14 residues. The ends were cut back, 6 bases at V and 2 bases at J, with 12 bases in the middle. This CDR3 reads CASRDRLHTDTQYF. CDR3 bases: TGTGCCAGCAGGGACAGACTACACACAGATACGCAGTATTTT.

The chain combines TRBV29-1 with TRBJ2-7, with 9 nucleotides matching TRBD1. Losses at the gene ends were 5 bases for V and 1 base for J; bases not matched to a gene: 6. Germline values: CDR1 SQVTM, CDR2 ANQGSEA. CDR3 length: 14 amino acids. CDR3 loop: CSVLKTGGSYEQYF. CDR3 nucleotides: TGCAGCGTTCTAAAGACAGGGGGTTCCTACGAGCAGTACTTC.

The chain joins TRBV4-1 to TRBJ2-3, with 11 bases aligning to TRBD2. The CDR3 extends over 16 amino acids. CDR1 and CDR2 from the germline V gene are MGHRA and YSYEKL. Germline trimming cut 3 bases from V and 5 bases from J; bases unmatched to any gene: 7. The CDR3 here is CASSQVLAGEGDTQYF. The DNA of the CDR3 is TGCGCCAGCAGCCAGGTACTAGCGGGAGAGGGAGATACGCAGTATTTT.

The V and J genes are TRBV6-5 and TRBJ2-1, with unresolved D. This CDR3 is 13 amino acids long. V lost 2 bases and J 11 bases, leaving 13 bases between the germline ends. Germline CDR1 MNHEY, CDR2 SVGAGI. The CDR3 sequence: CASSYGKERQQFF. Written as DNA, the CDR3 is TGTGCCAGCAGTTACGGTAAGGAGCGCCAGCAGTTCTTC.

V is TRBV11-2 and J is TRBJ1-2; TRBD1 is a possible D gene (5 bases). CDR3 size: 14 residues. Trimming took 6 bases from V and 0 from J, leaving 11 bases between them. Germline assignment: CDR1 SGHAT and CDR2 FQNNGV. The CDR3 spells CASSFADTNYGYTF. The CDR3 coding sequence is TGTGCCAGCAGTTTTGCGGACACTAACTATGGCTACACCTTC.

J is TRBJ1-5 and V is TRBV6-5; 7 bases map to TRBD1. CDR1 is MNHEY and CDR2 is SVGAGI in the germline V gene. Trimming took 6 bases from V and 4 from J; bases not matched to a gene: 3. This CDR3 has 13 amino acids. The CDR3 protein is CASRDRDNQPQHF. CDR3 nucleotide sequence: TGTGCCAGCAGAGACAGGGATAATCAGCCCCAGCATTTT.

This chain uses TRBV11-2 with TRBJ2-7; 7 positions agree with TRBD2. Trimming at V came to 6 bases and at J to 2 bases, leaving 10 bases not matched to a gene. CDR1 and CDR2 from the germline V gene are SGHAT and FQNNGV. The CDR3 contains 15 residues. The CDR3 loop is CASRYAGRGTYEQYF. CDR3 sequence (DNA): TGTGCCAGCAGGTACGCAGGGAGGGGCACCTACGAGCAGTACTTC.

For the CDR3, the DNA is TGTGCCAGCAGCCCCTTCGGGGGTCGGGATGAAAAACTGTTTTTT. Amino acid sequence: CASSPFGGRDEKLFF. The V and J genes are TRBV9 and TRBJ1-4; perhaps TRBD1 as D (5 bases). Looked up from germline, CDR1 is SGDLS and CDR2 is YYNGEE. CDR3 length: 15 amino acids. V was shortened by 4 bases and J by 6 bases, with 16 bases between the two germline ends.

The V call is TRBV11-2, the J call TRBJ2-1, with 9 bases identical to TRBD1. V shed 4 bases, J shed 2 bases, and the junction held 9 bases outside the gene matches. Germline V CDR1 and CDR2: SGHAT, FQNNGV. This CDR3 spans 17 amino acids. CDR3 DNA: TGTGCCAGCAGCTCCCTGGACAGGGGCAAAGCCTACAATGAGCAGTTCTTC. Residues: CASSSLDRGKAYNEQFF.

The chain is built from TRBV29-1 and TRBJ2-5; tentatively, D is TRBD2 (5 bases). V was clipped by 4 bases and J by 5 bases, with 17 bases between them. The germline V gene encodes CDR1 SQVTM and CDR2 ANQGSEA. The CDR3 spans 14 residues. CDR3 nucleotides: TGCAGCGTTGGGGGATCGTACCCGGGGGAGACCCAGTACTTC. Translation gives CSVGGSYPGETQYF.

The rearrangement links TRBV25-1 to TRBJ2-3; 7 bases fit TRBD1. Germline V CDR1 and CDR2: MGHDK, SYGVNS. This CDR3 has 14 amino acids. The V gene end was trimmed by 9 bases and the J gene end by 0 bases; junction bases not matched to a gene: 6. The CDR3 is CASSRQGSTDTQYF. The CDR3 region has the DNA TGTGCCAGTTCTCGACAGGGTAGCACAGATACGCAGTATTTT.

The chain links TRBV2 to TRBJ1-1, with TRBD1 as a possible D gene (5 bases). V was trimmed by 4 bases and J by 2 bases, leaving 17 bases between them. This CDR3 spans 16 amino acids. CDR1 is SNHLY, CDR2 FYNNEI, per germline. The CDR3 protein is CASSVGQRRTNTEAFF. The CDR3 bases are TGTGCCAGCAGTGTAGGTCAGAGACGGACAAACACTGAAGCTTTCTTT.

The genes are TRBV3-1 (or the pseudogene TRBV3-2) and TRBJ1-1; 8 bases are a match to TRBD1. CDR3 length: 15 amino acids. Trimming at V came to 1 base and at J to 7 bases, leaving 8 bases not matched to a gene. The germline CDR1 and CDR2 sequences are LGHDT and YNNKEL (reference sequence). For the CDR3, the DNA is TGTGCCAGCAGCCAAGCTGGAGGACAGGGCTATGAAGCTTTCTTT. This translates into CASSQAGGQGYEAFF.

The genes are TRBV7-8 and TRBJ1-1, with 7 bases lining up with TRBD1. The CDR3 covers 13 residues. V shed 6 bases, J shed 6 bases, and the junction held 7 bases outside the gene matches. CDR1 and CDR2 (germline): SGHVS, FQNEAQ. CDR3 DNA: TGTGCCAGCAGTTTGACAGGGCCCTCTGAAGCTTTCTTT. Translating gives CASSLTGPSEAFF. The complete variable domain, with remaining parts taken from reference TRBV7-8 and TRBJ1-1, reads GAGVSQSPRYKVAKRGQDVALRCDPISGHVSLFWYQQALGQGPEFLTYFQNEAQLDKSGLPSDRFFAERPEGSVSTLKIQRTQQEDSAVYLCASSLTGPSEAFFGQGTRLTVV.

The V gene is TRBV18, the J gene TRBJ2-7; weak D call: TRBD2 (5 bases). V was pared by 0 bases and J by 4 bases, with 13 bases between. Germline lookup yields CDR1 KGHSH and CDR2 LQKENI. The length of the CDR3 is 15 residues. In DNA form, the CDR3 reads TGTGCCAGCTCACCACCTTCGAGGGCCCCGTACGAGCAGTACTTC. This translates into CASSPPSRAPYEQYF.

The CDR3 spells CSVGQIAEAFF. The CDR3 nucleotides read TGCAGCGTTGGGCAGATCGCTGAAGCTTTCTTT. This rearrangement joins TRBV29-1 to TRBJ1-1; D not certain. Germline loops: CDR1 SQVTM, CDR2 ANQGSEA. CDR3 size: 11 residues. Deletions cut 4 bases from V and 6 bases from J, with 9 bases between.

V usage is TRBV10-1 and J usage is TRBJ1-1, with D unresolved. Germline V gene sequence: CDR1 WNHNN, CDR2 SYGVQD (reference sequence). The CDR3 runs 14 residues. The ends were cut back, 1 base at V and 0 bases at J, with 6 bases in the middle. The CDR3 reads CASSEFAMNTEAFF. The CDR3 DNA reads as TGCGCCAGCAGTGAGTTTGCGATGAACACTGAAGCTTTCTTT.

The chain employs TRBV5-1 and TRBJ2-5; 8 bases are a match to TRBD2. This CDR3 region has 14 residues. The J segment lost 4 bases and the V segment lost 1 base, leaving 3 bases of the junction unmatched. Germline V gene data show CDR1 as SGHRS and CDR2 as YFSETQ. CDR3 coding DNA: TGCGCCAGCAGCTTGACTAGCGGCTTAGAGACCCAGTACTTC. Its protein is CASSLTSGLETQYF.

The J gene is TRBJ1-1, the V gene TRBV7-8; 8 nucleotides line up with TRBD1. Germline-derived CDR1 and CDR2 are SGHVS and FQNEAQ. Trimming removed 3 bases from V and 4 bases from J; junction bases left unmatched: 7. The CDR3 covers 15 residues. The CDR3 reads CASSFQGAFGTEAFF. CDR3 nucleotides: TGTGCCAGCAGCTTCCAGGGGGCTTTTGGCACTGAAGCTTTCTTT.

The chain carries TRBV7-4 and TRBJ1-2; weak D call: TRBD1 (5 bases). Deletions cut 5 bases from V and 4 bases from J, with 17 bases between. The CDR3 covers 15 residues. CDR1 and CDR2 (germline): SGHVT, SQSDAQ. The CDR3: CASSATNRTPYGYTF. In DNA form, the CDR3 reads TGTGCCAGCAGCGCTACAAACAGGACGCCCTATGGCTACACCTTC.

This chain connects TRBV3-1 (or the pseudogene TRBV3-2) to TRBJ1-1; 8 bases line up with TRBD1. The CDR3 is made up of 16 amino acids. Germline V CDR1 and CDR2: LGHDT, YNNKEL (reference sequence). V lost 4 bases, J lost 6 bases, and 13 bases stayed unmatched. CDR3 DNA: TGTGCCAGCAGCCGCCAACTCAGGGGGCGATTCCCTGAAGCTTTCTTT. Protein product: CASSRQLRGRFPEAFF.

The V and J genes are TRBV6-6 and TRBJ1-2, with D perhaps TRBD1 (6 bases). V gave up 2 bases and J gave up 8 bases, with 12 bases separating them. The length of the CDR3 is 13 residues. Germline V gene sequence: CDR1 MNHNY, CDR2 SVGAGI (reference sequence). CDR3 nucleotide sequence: TGTGCCAGCAGTTACCCGGGGGGGGGCGGCTACACCTTC. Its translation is CASSYPGGGGYTF.

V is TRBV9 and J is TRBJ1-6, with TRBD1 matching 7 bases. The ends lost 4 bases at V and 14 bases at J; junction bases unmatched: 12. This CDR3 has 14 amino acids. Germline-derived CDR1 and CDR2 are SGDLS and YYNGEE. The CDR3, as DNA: TGTGCCAGCAGCTCTCGAACAGGGGTCGGGGCCCTCCACTTT. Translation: CASSSRTGVGALHF.

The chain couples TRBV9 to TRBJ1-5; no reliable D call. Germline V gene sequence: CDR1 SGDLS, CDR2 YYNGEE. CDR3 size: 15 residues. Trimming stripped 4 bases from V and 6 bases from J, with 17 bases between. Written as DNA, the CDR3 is TGTGCCAGCAGCCGACGGGCAGGAGGGCTTCAGCCCCAGCATTTT. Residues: CASSRRAGGLQPQHF.

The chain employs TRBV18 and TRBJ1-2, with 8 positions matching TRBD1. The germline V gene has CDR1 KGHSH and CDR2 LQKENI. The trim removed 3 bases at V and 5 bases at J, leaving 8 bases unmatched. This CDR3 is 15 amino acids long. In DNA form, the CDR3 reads TGTGCCAGCTCACCGATTGACAGGGGCGCGTATGGCTACACCTTC. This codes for CASSPIDRGAYGYTF.